This T cell receptor (beta chain) comes out of a study of blood T cells in healthy people across ages (dated by TCRdb to between 2015 and 2016). In the study overall: Template switching captured roughly one uniquely barcoded TCR beta cDNA molecule per two T cells in model experiments. The study measured age-related changes in TCR beta repertoire diversity using deep sequencing normalized with unique cDNA molecular identifiers. The donors were split into four age groups: young (average around 17 years), middle-aged (about 40), aged (roughly 68) and long-lived (roughly 80). Donors of different ages were randomly distributed across sequencing lanes to avoid experimental bias. Using the same blood draw, the study looked at two additional independent replicas of 1 million unique cDNA reads for two donors, one aged 18 to 29 and the other aged 80 or older.

The germline V and J ends show losses of 6 bases and 14 bases respectively, and no gene match explains 17 bases of the junction. The CDR3 covers 15 residues, taking in both the cysteine and the phenylalanine. Only CDR3 DNA remains: 45 bases, in frame from the first base. CDR1 and CDR2, looked up from the germline V gene, are SNHLY and FYNNEI. Concerning this clonotype itself: This clone's antigen is unknown. No much larger clonotype is one base removed from it; base qualities were not supplied.

Broader findings and caveats from the paper: As age increased, observed TCR beta diversity per million T cells dropped in a roughly linear way, and a significant reduction was already evident by age 40. The long-lived group showed more naive CD4+ T cells, fewer expanded clones and increased TCR diversity than the aged group, suggesting age selection. Estimates of total diversity based on one million sequenced T cells were considered lower bounds and underestimates. Observed TCR beta diversity correlated strongly with the percentage of naive T cells measured by flow cytometry. Conclusive comparison of naive and antigen-experienced compartments was prevented by the profiling of bulk unsorted PBMCs. The CMV infection status of donors was not known, potentially confounding age-related changes in expanded clonotypes.

The donors were some 39 Caucasian individuals from Russia, aged roughly 6 to 100 years, who were systemically healthy. Approximately 9.3 milliliters of peripheral blood were collected from each donor into EDTA-treated Vacutainer tubes. PBMCs were isolated by Ficoll-Paque density-gradient centrifugation, with at least 7 million obtained per sample. Total RNA, at least 5.5 micrograms per sample, was extracted from PBMCs with Trizol reagent. For every donor, an aliquot of PBMCs went through flow cytometry to measure the percentages of naive CD45RAhigh/CD27high T cells. Receptor amplification or capture employed 5' RACE. The sequencer was an Illumina HiSeq 2500. A second roughly 7 to 11 cycle PCR used a sample-barcoded 5' primer and a J-beta primer mix. A unique molecular identifier was introduced onto each TCR beta cDNA molecule by a template-switch 5' adaptor carrying 12 random nucleotides. Each sample yielded at least 3 million CDR3-containing paired-end reads. The Mint cDNA synthesis kit, primed by a TRBC-specific oligonucleotide, was used to synthesize first-strand cDNA from all RNA. All cDNA was treated with uracil-DNA glycosylase and then went through a first 18-cycle PCR with the universal primers M1SS and BC2_uni_R. Per the original workflow: Each sample was normalized by randomly selecting 1 million high-quality reads, each carrying a distinct molecular identifier. Reads with shared molecular identifiers were discarded instead of being binned into consensus sequences. MiTCR, set to a Q25 quality threshold and the strictest error-elimination algorithm, was used for CDR3 identification, clonotype clustering and error correction. Lower-bound total TCR beta diversity was estimated with a nonparametric unseen species model using Euler transformation. TCRdb trimmed the raw reads at Q25, called clones with MiXCR and kept productive beta chains. When rows share a CDR3 protein, they turn into one entry using the most common DNA and genes. The V and J calls and clone size come from TCRdb's table, not from the authors' own analysis. The sample includes over 700,000 distinct CDR3 sequences, with roughly 53% observed a single time. Together, the top ten hold approximately 41% of the sample.

The sequence was obtained from an elderly man in good health. The chain couples TRBV2 to TRBJ2-3; 10 bases in the junction line up with TRBD1. Material for sequencing was blood. The CDR3 region reads CASSETGGANRYAYF. The bases read TGTGCCAGCAGCGAGACAGGGGGCGCGAACAGATACGCGTATTTT. Here the CDR3 is joined to the reference TRBV2 and TRBJ2-3 genes, and the full variable domain is: EPEVTQTPSHQVTQMGQEVILRCVPISNHLYFYWYRQILGQKVEFLVSFYNNEISEKSEIFDDQFSVERPDGSNFTLKIRSTKLEDSAMYFCASSETGGANRYAYFGPGTRLTVL.